The 2 T cell receptor beta chains given below trace back to one sample, sequenced in a study of graft-versus-host responses after intestinal transplantation. Their specific antigens are unknown. Assay used: immunoSEQ multiplex PCR; TCRdb lists only in-frame clones, some missing. The top ten clones hold 17% of a sample with about 92,000 clones, 80% to 85% of them seen once. This specimen consisted of unstimulated CD8+ T cells sorted from spleen or lymph node cells, obtained before intestinal transplant. These receptors originate from a human donor who received an intestinal transplant.

The chain links TRBV7-6 to TRBJ2-7; D call uncertain. This CDR3 has 15 residues. V was pared by 1 base and J by 0 bases, with 10 bases between. Germline V CDR1 and CDR2: SGHVS, FNYEAQ. The CDR3 DNA reads TGTGCCAGCAGCTTAGATGTTGTGTCCTCCTACGAGCAGTACTTC. This encodes CASSLDVVSSYEQYF.

The gene calls are TRBV6-5 and TRBJ1-4, with 7 bases lining up with TRBD1. The germline V gene has CDR1 MNHEY and CDR2 SVGAGI. V lost 5 bases to trimming and J lost 3 bases; unmatched junction nucleotides: 3. There are 14 residues in the CDR3. As DNA, the CDR3 is TGTGCCAGCAGTCTTACAGGGGCTAATGAAAAACTGTTTTTT. It encodes CASSLTGANEKLFF.